This entry concerns a single T cell receptor (beta chain). Its antigen is unknown. The germline V gene (reference sequence) specifies DFQATT as CDR1 and SNEGSKA as CDR2. The CDR3 goes from the cysteine to the phenylalanine over 16 residues. DNA for this receptor is not on file. To determine HCMV serostatus, a commercial ELISA kit was used to detect HCMV-specific IgG in serum. Ficoll density gradient centrifugation was used to isolate peripheral blood mononuclear cells from blood. This entry is derived from a study of T cells expressing NK-cell markers (dated by TCRdb to the early 2020s). Some background on the complete study: About eight donors provided sorted CD3+CD56+NKG2C+, CD3+CD56+NKG2C- and CD3+CD56-NKG2C+ T-cell subsets, whose TCR beta-chain repertoires were profiled. Seven of the eight sequenced donors were HCMV-seropositive and one was HCMV-seronegative. Illumina HiSeq 2000/2500, MiSeq or NextSeq was used to sequence libraries as 2 x 150 bp reads. All eight donors whose samples were sequenced were randomly selected healthy volunteers, three of them men and five women.

Broad study findings and their caveats: Whether the expanded NKG2C-expressing T cell clones were specific for HCMV antigens remained unclear. For six donors, the dominant CD3+CD56+NKG2C+ clonotypes were among the top 10 CD8+ clonotypes and accounted for roughly 1.0-7.5% of CD8+ T cells. Those dominant clonotypes were again the most abundant among CD3+CD56-NKG2C+ cells in four donors, at roughly 25-60.1%.

The sequencing machine was an Illumina HiSeq 2000. TCR beta cDNA libraries were prepared using 5'RACE template switching, which introduced a universal primer site and unique molecular identifiers. Synthesis of cDNA was primed from the TCR beta constant segment and was followed by two consecutive PCR amplification steps. In the original analysis: Reads were demultiplexed and grouped by UMI with MIGEC, and clonotypes were assembled and quantified with MiTCR. Only TCR cDNA sequences supported by at least two reads were kept to exclude erroneous sequences. Downstream repertoire analysis used the tcR package, and clonotypes were matched across fractions by CDR3 nucleotide sequence plus V segment. VDJmatch was used to annotate antigen specificity against VDJdb, with one amino acid substitution in CDR3 allowed. TCRdb reprocessed the reads and provides one entry for every CDR3 protein sequence; no DNA is given. TCRdb, rather than the study authors, made the V and J calls. The sample has approximately 550,000 distinct CDR3 sequences on record. Approximately 3.6% of the sample rests with the top ten.

Sequencing was performed on blood T cells: a sorted CD56 or NKG2C T cell subset, CD4+ or CD8+ T cells, or bulk PBMC T cells (not recorded which). Recombination linked TRBV20-1 to TRBJ2-2; TCRdb names TRBD1, which stays unverified in the absence of DNA. The clonotype was recovered from a man aged 18 to 30 in good health. Donor details come from another sample of the same person, matched by shared clones. The CDR3 is CSARAGEGGNTGELFF.